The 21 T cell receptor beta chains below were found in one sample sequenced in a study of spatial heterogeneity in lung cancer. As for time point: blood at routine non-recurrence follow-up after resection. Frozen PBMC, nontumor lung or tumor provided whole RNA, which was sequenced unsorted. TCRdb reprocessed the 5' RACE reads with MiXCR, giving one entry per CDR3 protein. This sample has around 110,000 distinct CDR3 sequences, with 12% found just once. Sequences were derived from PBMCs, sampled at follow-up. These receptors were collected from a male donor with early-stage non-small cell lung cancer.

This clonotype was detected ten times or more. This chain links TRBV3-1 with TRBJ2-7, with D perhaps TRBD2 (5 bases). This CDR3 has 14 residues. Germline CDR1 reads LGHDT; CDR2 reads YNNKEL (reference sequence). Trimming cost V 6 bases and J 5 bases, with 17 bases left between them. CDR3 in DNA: TGTGCCAGCAGTCCGACTACCACACCCCACGAGCAGTACTTC. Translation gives CASSPTTTPHEQYF.

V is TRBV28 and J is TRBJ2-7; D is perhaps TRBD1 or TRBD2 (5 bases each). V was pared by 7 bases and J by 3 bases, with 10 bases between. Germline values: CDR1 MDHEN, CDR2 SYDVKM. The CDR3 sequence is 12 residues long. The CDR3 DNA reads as TGTGCCAGCATGCAGGGAGACTACGAGCAGTACTTC. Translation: CASMQGDYEQYF.

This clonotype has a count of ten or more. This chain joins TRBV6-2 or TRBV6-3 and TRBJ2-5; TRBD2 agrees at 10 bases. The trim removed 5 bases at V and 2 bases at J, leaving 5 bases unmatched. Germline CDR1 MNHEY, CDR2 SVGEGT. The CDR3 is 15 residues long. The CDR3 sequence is CASSGLAVFQETQYF. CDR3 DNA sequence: TGTGCCAGCAGTGGACTAGCGGTGTTTCAAGAGACCCAGTACTTC.

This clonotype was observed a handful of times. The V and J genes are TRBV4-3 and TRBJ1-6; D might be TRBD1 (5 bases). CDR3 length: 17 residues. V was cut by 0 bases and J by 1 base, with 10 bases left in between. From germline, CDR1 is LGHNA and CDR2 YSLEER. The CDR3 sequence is CASSQDLRGSYNSPLHF. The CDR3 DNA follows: TGCGCCAGCAGCCAAGATTTAAGGGGTTCCTATAATTCACCCCTCCACTTT.

The CDR3 DNA sequence: TGTGCCAGCAGAAGAGGGAATTACGGGGCCAACGTCCTGACTTTC. It is translated as CASRRGNYGANVLTF. This rearrangement joins TRBV9 to TRBJ2-6, with D tentatively TRBD2 (5 bases). Germline CDR1 and CDR2: SGDLS and YYNGEE. The CDR3 is made up of 15 amino acids. Trimming cost V 5 bases and J 4 bases, with 13 bases left between them.

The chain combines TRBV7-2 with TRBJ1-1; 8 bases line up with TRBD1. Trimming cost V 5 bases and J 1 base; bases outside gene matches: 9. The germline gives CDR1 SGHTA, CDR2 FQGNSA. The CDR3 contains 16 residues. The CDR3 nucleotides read TGTGCCAGCAGCGTAAAATGGACAGGGAAGAACACTGAAGCTTTCTTT. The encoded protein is CASSVKWTGKNTEAFF. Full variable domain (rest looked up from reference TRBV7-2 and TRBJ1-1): GAGVSQSPSNKVTEKGKDVELRCDPISGHTALYWYRQSLGQGLEFLIYFQGNSAPDKSGLPSDRFSAERTGGSVSTLTIQRTQQEDSAVYLCASSVKWTGKNTEAFFGQGTRLTVV.

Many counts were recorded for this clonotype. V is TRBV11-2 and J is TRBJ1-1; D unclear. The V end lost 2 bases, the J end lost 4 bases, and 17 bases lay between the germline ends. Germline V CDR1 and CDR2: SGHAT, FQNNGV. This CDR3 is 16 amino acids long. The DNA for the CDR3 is TGTGCCAGCAGCTTAATACAACCGGGGATGAGCACTGAAGCTTTCTTT. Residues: CASSLIQPGMSTEAFF.

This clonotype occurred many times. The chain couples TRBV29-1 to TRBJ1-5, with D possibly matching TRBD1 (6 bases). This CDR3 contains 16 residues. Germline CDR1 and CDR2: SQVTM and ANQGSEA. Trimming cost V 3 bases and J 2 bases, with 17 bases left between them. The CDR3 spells CSVEFRGAGCNQPQHF. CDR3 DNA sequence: TGCAGCGTTGAGTTTAGGGGGGCCGGTTGCAATCAGCCCCAGCATTTT.

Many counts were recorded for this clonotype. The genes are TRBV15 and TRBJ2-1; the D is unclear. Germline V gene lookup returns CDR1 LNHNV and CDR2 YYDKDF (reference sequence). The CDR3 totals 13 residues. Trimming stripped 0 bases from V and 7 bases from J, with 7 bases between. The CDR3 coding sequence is TGTGCCACCAGCAGAGATCCCAGGAATGAGCAGTTCTTC. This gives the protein CATSRDPRNEQFF.

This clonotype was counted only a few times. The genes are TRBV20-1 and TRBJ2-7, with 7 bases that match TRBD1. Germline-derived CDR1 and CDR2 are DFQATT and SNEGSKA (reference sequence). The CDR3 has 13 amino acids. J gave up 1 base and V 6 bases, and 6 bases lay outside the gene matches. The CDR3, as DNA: TGCAGTGCGCCGAGGGGGCGTTCCTACGAGCAGTACTTC. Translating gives CSAPRGRSYEQYF.

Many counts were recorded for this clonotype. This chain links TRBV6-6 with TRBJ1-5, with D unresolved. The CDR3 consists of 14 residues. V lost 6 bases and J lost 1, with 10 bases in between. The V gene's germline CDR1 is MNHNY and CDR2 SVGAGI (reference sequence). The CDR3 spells CASSPVDSNQPQHF. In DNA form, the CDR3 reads TGTGCCAGCAGCCCCGTCGACAGCAATCAGCCCCAGCATTTT.

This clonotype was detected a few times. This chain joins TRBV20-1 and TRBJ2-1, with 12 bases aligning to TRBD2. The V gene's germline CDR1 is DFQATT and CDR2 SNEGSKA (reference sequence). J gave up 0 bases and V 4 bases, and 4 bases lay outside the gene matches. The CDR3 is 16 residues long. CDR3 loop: CSATTSGRSSYNEQFF. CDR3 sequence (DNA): TGCAGTGCTACTACTAGCGGGAGGAGCTCCTACAATGAGCAGTTCTTC.

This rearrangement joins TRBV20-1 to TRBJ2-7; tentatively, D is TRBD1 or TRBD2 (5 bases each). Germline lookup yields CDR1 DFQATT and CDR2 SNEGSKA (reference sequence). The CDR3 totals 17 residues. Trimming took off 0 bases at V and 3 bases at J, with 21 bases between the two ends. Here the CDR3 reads CSARESALRQGRYEQYF. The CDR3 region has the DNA TGCAGTGCTAGAGAGAGCGCCCTTCGGCAGGGACGCTACGAGCAGTACTTC.

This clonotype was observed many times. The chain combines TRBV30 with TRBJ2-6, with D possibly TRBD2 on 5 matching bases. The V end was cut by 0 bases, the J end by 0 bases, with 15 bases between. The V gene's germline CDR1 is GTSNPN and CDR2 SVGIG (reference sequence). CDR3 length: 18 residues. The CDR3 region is CAWSVLGGFSSGANVLTF. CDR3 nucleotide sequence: TGTGCCTGGAGTGTACTCGGCGGGTTCAGCTCTGGGGCCAACGTCCTGACTTTC.

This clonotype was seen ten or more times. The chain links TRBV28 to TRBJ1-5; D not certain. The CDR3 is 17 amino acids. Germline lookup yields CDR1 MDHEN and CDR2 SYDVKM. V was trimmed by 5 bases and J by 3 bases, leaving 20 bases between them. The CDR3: CASSLTTATFSNQPQHF. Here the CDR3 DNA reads TGTGCCAGCAGTCTCACCACGGCGACCTTCTCCAATCAGCCCCAGCATTTT.

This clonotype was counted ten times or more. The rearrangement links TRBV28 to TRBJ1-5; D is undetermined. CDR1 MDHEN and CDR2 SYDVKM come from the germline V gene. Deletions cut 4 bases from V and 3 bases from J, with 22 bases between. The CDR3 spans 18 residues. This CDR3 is CASSYGPGGGAYNQPQHF. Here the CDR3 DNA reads TGTGCCAGCAGTTATGGCCCGGGCGGCGGCGCCTACAATCAGCCCCAGCATTTT.

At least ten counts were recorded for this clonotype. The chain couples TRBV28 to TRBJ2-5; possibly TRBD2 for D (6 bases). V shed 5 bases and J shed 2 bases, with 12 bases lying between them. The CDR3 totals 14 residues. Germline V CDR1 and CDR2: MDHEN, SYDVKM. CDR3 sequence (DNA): TGTGCCAGCAGTCCGCCTAGCGTTCAAGAGACCCAGTACTTC. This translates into CASSPPSVQETQYF.

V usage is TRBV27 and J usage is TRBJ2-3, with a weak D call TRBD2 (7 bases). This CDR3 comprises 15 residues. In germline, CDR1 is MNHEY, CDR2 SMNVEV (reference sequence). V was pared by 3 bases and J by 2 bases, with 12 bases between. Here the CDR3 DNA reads TGTGCCAGCAGTTTGGGGGGGCCGGACACAGATACGCAGTATTTT. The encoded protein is CASSLGGPDTDTQYF.

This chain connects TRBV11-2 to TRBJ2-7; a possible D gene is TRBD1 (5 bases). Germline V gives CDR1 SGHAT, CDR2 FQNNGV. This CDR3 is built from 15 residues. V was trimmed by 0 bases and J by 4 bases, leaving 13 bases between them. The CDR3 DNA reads TGTGCCAGCAGCTTAGACAGGACACCCTCTTACGAGCAGTACTTC. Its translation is CASSLDRTPSYEQYF. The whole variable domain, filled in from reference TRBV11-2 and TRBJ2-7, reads EAGVAQSPRYKIIEKRQSVAFWCNPISGHATLYWYQQILGQGPKLLIQFQNNGVVDDSQLPKDRFSAERLKGVDSTLKIQPAKLEDSAVYLCASSLDRTPSYEQYFGPGTRLTVT.

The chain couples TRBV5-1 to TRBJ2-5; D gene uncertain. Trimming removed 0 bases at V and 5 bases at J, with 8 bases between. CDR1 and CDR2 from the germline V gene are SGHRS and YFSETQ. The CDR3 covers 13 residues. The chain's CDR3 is CASSLGNRETQYF. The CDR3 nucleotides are TGCGCCAGCAGCTTGGGAAACCGGGAGACCCAGTACTTC. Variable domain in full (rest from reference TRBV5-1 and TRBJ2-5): KAGVTQTPRYLIKTRGQQVTLSCSPISGHRSVSWYQQTPGQGLQFLFEYFSETQRNKGNFPGRFSGRQFSNSRSEMNVSTLELGDSALYLCASSLGNRETQYFGPGTRLLVL.

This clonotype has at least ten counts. The CDR3 region has the DNA TGCAGTGCTAGTCGGGCAGCATACAATGAGCAGTTCTTC. This codes for CSASRAAYNEQFF. The V gene is TRBV20-1, the J gene TRBJ2-1, with D unclear. V was trimmed by 3 bases and J by 4 bases, leaving 10 bases between them. Germline loops: CDR1 DFQATT, CDR2 SNEGSKA (reference sequence). CDR3 size: 13 residues.